The rows below give T cell receptor beta chains drawn from one sample of a study of shared clonotypes between healthy human individuals. Sequencing was performed with immunoSEQ multiplex PCR; in TCRdb, only in-frame clones are kept and a portion is missing. The data contain more than 1 million clones, 75% to 85% of them singletons. What was sequenced was memory CD4+ T cells from PBMCs. These receptor sequences come from a man aged 18 to 29 in good health. Some clones in this sample may be carry-over from other donors' samples. Each CDR3 is given with its conserved first and last residue. A D gene is named only where the DNA matches it firmly. Size is stated for part of the rows, as once, few or many counts, or as a class when the clone is expanded.

j_gene: TRBJ2-4
v_gene: TRBV19
abundance: .
d_gene: .
CDR3aa: CASQGRNIQYF
CDR3nt: TGTGCCAGCCAGGGCCGAAACATTCAGTACTTC

j_gene: TRBJ2-5
v_gene: TRBV30
abundance: .
d_gene: .
CDR3aa: CAWISWETQYF
CDR3nt: TGTGCCTGGATCTCGTGGGAGACCCAGTACTTC

j_gene: TRBJ2-5
v_gene: TRBV2
abundance: .
d_gene: TRBD2
CDR3aa: CATTWGLAGGETQYF
CDR3nt: TGTGCCACCACATGGGGGCTAGCGGGAGGAGAGACCCAGTACTTC

j_gene: TRBJ1-4
v_gene: TRBV2
abundance: .
d_gene: TRBD1
CDR3aa: CASRPPGTANEKLFF
CDR3nt: TGTGCCAGCAGACCGCCCGGGACAGCTAATGAAAAACTGTTTTTT

j_gene: TRBJ2-5
v_gene: TRBV7-3
abundance: .
d_gene: TRBD2
CDR3aa: CASSRAAGETQYF
CDR3nt: TGTGCCAGCAGCCGCGCAGCGGGGGAGACCCAGTACTTC

j_gene: TRBJ1-2
v_gene: TRBV13
abundance: .
d_gene: .
CDR3aa: CASSLSPVNYGYTF
CDR3nt: TGTGCCAGCAGCTTATCCCCAGTAAACTATGGCTACACCTTC

j_gene: TRBJ2-2
v_gene: TRBV2
abundance: .
d_gene: .
CDR3aa: CASSERTDNTGELFF
CDR3nt: TGTGCCAGCAGTGAGCGGACAGACAACACCGGGGAGCTGTTTTTT

j_gene: TRBJ1-1
v_gene: TRBV28
abundance: .
d_gene: TRBD1
CDR3aa: CASSLPPGGSEAFF
CDR3nt: TGTGCCAGCAGTTTACCCCCAGGGGGGTCTGAAGCTTTCTTT

j_gene: TRBJ2-1
v_gene: TRBV19
abundance: .
d_gene: TRBD2
CDR3aa: CASSMRAGWNNEQFF
CDR3nt: TGTGCCAGTAGTATGAGAGCGGGATGGAACAATGAGCAGTTCTTC

j_gene: TRBJ2-7
v_gene: TRBV6-5
abundance: .
d_gene: TRBD1
CDR3aa: CASSRDSSSKQYF
CDR3nt: TGTGCCAGCAGCAGGGACAGTTCCAGCAAGCAGTACTTC

j_gene: TRBJ1-2
v_gene: TRBV5-1
abundance: few
d_gene: TRBD1
CDR3aa: CASSLDPTGYKDGYGYTF
CDR3nt: TGCGCCAGCAGCTTGGACCCGACAGGGTATAAAGACGGCTATGGCTACACCTTC

j_gene: TRBJ2-7
v_gene: TRBV9
abundance: .
d_gene: .
CDR3aa: CASSVGLFSYEQYF
CDR3nt: TGTGCCAGCAGCGTCGGGCTATTTTCCTACGAGCAGTACTTC

j_gene: TRBJ1-2
v_gene: TRBV7-2
abundance: .
d_gene: .
CDR3aa: CASSFHGTFVGYTF
CDR3nt: TGTGCCAGCAGCTTCCATGGGACGTTTGTGGGCTACACCTTC

j_gene: TRBJ1-1
v_gene: TRBV14
abundance: .
d_gene: TRBD1
CDR3aa: CASSPHRGRIPLNTEAFF
CDR3nt: TGTGCCAGCAGCCCTCACAGGGGGCGCATCCCCTTGAACACTGAAGCTTTCTTT

j_gene: TRBJ1-5
v_gene: TRBV28
abundance: .
d_gene: .
CDR3aa: CASNQQGKYQPQHF
CDR3nt: TGTGCCAGCAACCAGCAGGGAAAGTATCAGCCCCAGCATTTT

j_gene: TRBJ1-1
v_gene: TRBV6-5
abundance: .
d_gene: .
CDR3aa: CASRPGRYTEAFF
CDR3nt: TGTGCCAGCAGACCCGGACGGTACACTGAAGCTTTCTTT

j_gene: TRBJ2-7
v_gene: TRBV4-2
abundance: .
d_gene: .
CDR3aa: CASSLLGRPYEQYF
CDR3nt: TGTGCCAGCAGCTTGTTGGGGAGGCCCTACGAGCAGTACTTC

j_gene: TRBJ2-7
v_gene: TRBV5-1
abundance: .
d_gene: TRBD1
CDR3aa: CASSTNRDRVSEQYF
CDR3nt: TGCGCCAGCAGCACCAACCGGGACAGGGTCTCCGAGCAGTACTTC

j_gene: TRBJ2-3
v_gene: TRBV10-3
abundance: .
d_gene: .
CDR3aa: CAISASAGGTDTQYF
CDR3nt: TGTGCCATCAGCGCTAGCGCTGGGGGCACAGATACGCAGTATTTT

j_gene: TRBJ2-3
v_gene: TRBV5-4
abundance: .
d_gene: .
CDR3aa: CASSPRGGSTDTQYF
CDR3nt: TGTGCCAGCAGCCCAAGGGGCGGGAGCACAGATACGCAGTATTTT

j_gene: TRBJ2-2
v_gene: TRBV28
abundance: .
d_gene: TRBD2
CDR3aa: CASSPWGLAGGRTGELFF
CDR3nt: TGTGCCAGCAGTCCATGGGGACTAGCGGGAGGACGGACCGGGGAGCTGTTTTTT

j_gene: TRBJ2-2
v_gene: TRBV27
abundance: .
d_gene: .
CDR3aa: CASSLSPRLKLFF
CDR3nt: TGTGCCAGCAGTTTATCTCCTAGGTTAAAGCTGTTTTTT

j_gene: TRBJ2-7
v_gene: TRBV5-1
abundance: .
d_gene: .
CDR3aa: CASSRGMGHEQYF
CDR3nt: TGCGCCAGCAGCCGGGGTATGGGACACGAGCAGTACTTC